The T cell receptor (beta chain) described here comes from a study of identical twins. MiXCR, run by TCRdb on the 5' RACE reads, gives a single entry per CDR3 protein. The sample yields a few hundred thousand distinct CDR3 sequences, less than 20% seen once. The V and J ends lost 0 bases and 6 bases respectively, with 12 bases between them. Germline V gene lookup returns CDR1 LNHNV and CDR2 YYDKDF (reference sequence). The CDR3 contains 14 residues. This clonotype was counted between two and nine times. This sequence originates from a man over 45 in good health. Material: naive T cells sorted from blood. This chain joins TRBV15 and TRBJ2-7; perhaps TRBD2 as D (5 bases). The CDR3 region has the DNA TGTGCCACCAGCAGAGATCGGGGAGCCGGCGAGCAGTACTTC. Translation: CATSRDRGAGEQYF.